The sequence of this T cell receptor (beta chain) was determined in a study of response to subunit inactivated influenza vaccine. General study results and limits: With each seasonal influenza vaccination, the authors suggested, few new T cells are recruited.

TCRdb re-analysed the RT-PCR reads in MiXCR, keeping a single row per CDR3 protein. Of 150,000 or so distinct CDR3 sequences in the sample, under 13% were seen once. This CDR3 has 16 residues. V was clipped by 6 bases and J by 1 base; unmatched bases: 8. CDR1 is MNHNS and CDR2 is SASEGT in the germline V gene. This clonotype showed up just a few times. No antigen is known for it. The sequence was obtained from a man between 45 and 60 years old who received an inactivated influenza vaccine. This chain uses TRBV6-1 with TRBJ2-2; 7 nucleotides agree with TRBD2. The sample in question was non-naive T cells sorted from PBMCs, obtained more than 35 days after vaccination. Here the CDR3 reads CASRRRLAENTGELFF. CDR3 coding DNA: TGTGCCAGCAGGAGGAGGCTAGCGGAGAACACCGGGGAGCTGTTTTTT.